One sample yielded the 32 T cell receptor beta chains listed below, sequenced in a study of shared clonotypes between healthy human individuals. Generated by immunoSEQ multiplex PCR, the TCRdb table keeps only in-frame clones and is missing some. The repertoire holds about 600,000 clones, with around 77% as singletons. Sample: PBMCs. Receptors originate from a woman aged 40 to 49 in good health. Some clones in this sample may be carry-over from other donors' samples.

The genes are TRBV4-3 and TRBJ2-3; the D call may be TRBD1 or TRBD2 (6 bases each). The ends were cut back, 0 bases at V and 0 bases at J, with 16 bases in the middle. CDR1 is LGHNA, CDR2 YSLEER, per germline. This CDR3 has 18 residues. CDR3 amino acids: CASSQDRGRGLSTDTQYF. DNA of the CDR3: TGCGCCAGCAGCCAAGATCGGGGCCGGGGGCTTAGCACAGATACGCAGTATTTT.

The chain joins TRBV6-1 to TRBJ1-3, with unresolved D. CDR3 size: 14 residues. Trimming took 6 bases from V and 6 from J, leaving 15 bases between them. Germline assignment: CDR1 MNHNS and CDR2 SASEGT. DNA for the CDR3: TGTGCCAGCAGACCTATTCCCGCGGAAAACACCATATATTTT. Its protein is CASRPIPAENTIYF.

The chain has TRBV18 and TRBJ1-2, with a possible D match to TRBD1 (6 bases). The germline gives CDR1 KGHSH, CDR2 LQKENI. The CDR3 is 15 amino acids. Trimming took 2 bases from V and 5 from J, leaving 15 bases between them. This chain's CDR3 is CASSPDQGSEYGYTF. CDR3 nucleotide sequence: TGTGCCAGCTCACCAGACCAGGGGTCGGAGTATGGCTACACCTTC.

The rearrangement joins TRBV9 to TRBJ1-3; possible D gene TRBD1, 5 bases. Germline CDR1 is SGDLS and CDR2 is YYNGEE. The CDR3 length is 17 residues. The germline V and J ends were trimmed by 3 bases and 3 bases, with 19 bases remaining between them. In nucleotides, the CDR3 is TGTGCCAGCAGCGCCCGGGACGTAGAGAATCGTGGAAACACCATATATTTT. This gives the protein CASSARDVENRGNTIYF.

The rearrangement uses TRBV11-3 and TRBJ2-2, with 10 bases identical to TRBD2. Unmatched junction bases numbered 3, after V lost 2 bases and J lost 6 bases. From germline, CDR1 is SGHNT and CDR2 YENEEA. This CDR3 is built from 15 residues. CDR3 sequence reads: CASSLTLAGAGELFF. The CDR3 DNA reads TGTGCCAGCAGCTTAACTCTAGCGGGAGCCGGGGAGCTGTTTTTT.

The V call is TRBV6-7, the J call TRBJ2-7, with 7 bases lining up with TRBD1. TRBV6-7 is known as an ORF, though its function is uncertain. The CDR3 sequence is 16 residues long. V shed 2 bases, J shed 4 bases, and the junction held 11 bases outside the gene matches. The CDR3 loop is CASSYGQGVSSYEQYF. CDR3 sequence (DNA): TGTGCCAGCAGTTACGGGCAGGGGGTTTCGTCTTACGAGCAGTACTTC.

This chain joins TRBV6-6 and TRBJ2-5; D gene uncertain. The ends were cut back, 6 bases at V and 4 bases at J, with 21 bases in the middle. The CDR3 is 16 amino acids. The V gene's germline CDR1 is MNHNY and CDR2 SVGAGI (reference sequence). Here the CDR3 DNA reads TGTGCCAGCAGGGCCTCAAACCGGCGAGGCCGAGAGACCCAGTACTTC. It translates to CASRASNRRGRETQYF.

This chain uses TRBV20-1 with TRBJ2-3; possible D gene TRBD1, 5 bases. The CDR3 is 11 residues long. V dropped 2 bases and J dropped 5 bases, with 5 bases sitting between them. Looked up from germline, CDR1 is DFQATT and CDR2 is SNEGSKA (reference sequence). In nucleotides, the CDR3 is TGCAGTGCTAGACAGGGAGATACGCAGTATTTT. It translates to CSARQGDTQYF.

The chain is built from TRBV7-8 and TRBJ1-5, with D perhaps TRBD1 (5 bases). This CDR3 comprises 14 residues. Looked up from germline, CDR1 is SGHVS and CDR2 is FQNEAQ. The ends were cut back, 1 base at V and 7 bases at J, with 11 bases in the middle. As DNA, the CDR3 is TGTGCCAGCAGCTTAGTGGCAGGGACCCAGCCCCAGCATTTT. Amino acids: CASSLVAGTQPQHF. Supplemented by reference TRBV7-8 and TRBJ1-5, the full variable domain reads GAGVSQSPRYKVAKRGQDVALRCDPISGHVSLFWYQQALGQGPEFLTYFQNEAQLDKSGLPSDRFFAERPEGSVSTLKIQRTQQEDSAVYLCASSLVAGTQPQHFGDGTRLSIL.

The chain recombines TRBV5-1 with TRBJ2-5; a weak D match, TRBD2 (6 bases). Germline V lookup: CDR1 SGHRS, CDR2 YFSETQ. Trimming took off 4 bases at V and 5 bases at J, with 9 bases between the two ends. This CDR3 is 12 amino acids long. CDR3: CASSQEGETQYF. CDR3 coding DNA: TGCGCCAGCAGCCAGGAGGGGGAGACCCAGTACTTC.

CDR3 sequence (DNA): TGTGCCAGCATGCCGGTAGGGGGGTCAGGGAATACGCAGTATTTT. As protein: CASMPVGGSGNTQYF. The chain carries TRBV9 and TRBJ2-3; either TRBD1 or TRBD2 may supply D (6 bases each). The V and J ends lost 6 bases and 7 bases respectively, with 21 bases between them. Germline V gene lookup returns CDR1 SGDLS and CDR2 YYNGEE. The CDR3 runs to 15 residues. Using reference TRBV9 and TRBJ2-3 for the parts outside the CDR3, the full variable domain is DSGVTQTPKHLITATGQRVTLRCSPRSGDLSVYWYQQSLDQGLQFLIQYYNGEERAKGNILERFSAQQFPDLHSELNLSSLELGDSALYFCASMPVGGSGNTQYFGPGTRLTVL.

This clone was seen a few times. The V call is TRBV28, the J call TRBJ2-2, with D uncertain. The CDR3 covers 11 residues. In germline, CDR1 is MDHEN, CDR2 SYDVKM. V was shortened by 3 bases and J by 6 bases, with 2 bases between the two germline ends. CDR3 nucleotides: TGTGCCAGCAGTTTCCCCGGGGAGCTGTTTTTT. Translating it yields CASSFPGELFF.

The chain combines TRBV5-4 with TRBJ1-4; tentatively, D is TRBD1 (6 bases). Trimming left V 0 bases short and J 4 bases short, with 10 bases between. Germline V gene lookup returns CDR1 SGHNT and CDR2 YYREEE (reference sequence). This CDR3 region has 15 residues. The CDR3 DNA sequence: TGTGCCAGCAGCTTGGCGACAGGCGGTAATGAAAAACTGTTTTTT. Residues: CASSLATGGNEKLFF. The complete variable domain, with remaining parts taken from reference TRBV5-4 and TRBJ1-4, reads ETGVTQSPTHLIKTRGQQVTLRCSSQSGHNTVSWYQQALGQGPQFIFQYYREEENGRGNFPPRFSGLQFPNYSSELNVNALELDDSALYLCASSLATGGNEKLFFGSGTQLSVL.

V is TRBV15 and J is TRBJ1-1; D is unclear. Germline assignment: CDR1 LNHNV and CDR2 YYDKDF (reference sequence). The V end was cut by 0 bases, the J end by 7 bases, with 12 bases between. There are 14 residues in the CDR3. CDR3 residues: CATSRDFAGLEAFF. CDR3 sequence (DNA): TGTGCCACCAGCAGAGATTTTGCAGGACTTGAAGCTTTCTTT.

The chain has TRBV15 and TRBJ1-2; D gene ambiguous. The CDR3 length is 14 residues. Germline V gene lookup returns CDR1 LNHNV and CDR2 YYDKDF (reference sequence). V shed 6 bases and J shed 5 bases, with 16 bases lying between them. CDR3 loop: CATRTWWATYGYTF. The CDR3 coding sequence is TGTGCCACCAGAACTTGGTGGGCCACTTATGGCTACACCTTC.

The genes are TRBV7-2 and TRBJ2-1; TRBD2 agrees at 9 bases. The germline CDR1 and CDR2 sequences are SGHTA and FQGNSA. There are 16 residues in the CDR3. Trimming at V came to 1 base and at J to 8 bases, leaving 9 bases not matched to a gene. The CDR3 sequence: CASSLVSGSPRHEQFF. The CDR3 region has the DNA TGTGCCAGCAGCTTAGTTAGCGGGAGTCCGCGACATGAGCAGTTCTTC. Combining the CDR3 with reference TRBV7-2 and TRBJ2-1 gives the whole variable domain GAGVSQSPSNKVTEKGKDVELRCDPISGHTALYWYRQSLGQGLEFLIYFQGNSAPDKSGLPSDRFSAERTGGSVSTLTIQRTQQEDSAVYLCASSLVSGSPRHEQFFGPGTRLTVL.

The V call is TRBV27, the J call TRBJ1-5, with a possible D match to TRBD1 (6 bases). V was clipped by 6 bases and J by 7 bases, with 19 bases between them. CDR1 and CDR2 (germline): MNHEY, SMNVEV (reference sequence). The CDR3 is 15 residues long. CDR3 sequence (DNA): TGTGCCAGCAGCCAAGACAGGAGGGCTAGCCAGCCCCAGCATTTT. Encoded protein: CASSQDRRASQPQHF.

The CDR3 here is CASSSRSGTSGSFKKTQYF. The CDR3 nucleotides are TGTGCCAGCAGTTCCCGCTCCGGGACTAGCGGGAGCTTCAAAAAGACCCAGTACTTC. The chain links TRBV28 to TRBJ2-5; 14 nucleotides line up with TRBD2. Germline CDR1 MDHEN, CDR2 SYDVKM. The trim removed 4 bases at V and 6 bases at J, leaving 16 bases unmatched. CDR3 length: 19 residues. Combining the CDR3 with reference TRBV28 and TRBJ2-5 gives the whole variable domain DVKVTQSSRYLVKRTGEKVFLECVQDMDHENMFWYRQDPGLGLRLIYFSYDVKMKEKGDIPEGYSVSREKKERFSLILESASTNQTSMYLCASSSRSGTSGSFKKTQYFGPGTRLLVL.

The chain has TRBV6-1 and TRBJ2-1; the match to TRBD2 covers 16 bases. CDR3 size: 15 residues. Trimming removed 4 bases from V and 11 bases from J; junction bases left unmatched: 5. CDR1 and CDR2 (germline): MNHNS, SASEGT. The CDR3 DNA reads as TGTGCCAGCAGTGGCAGGGGACTAGCGGGAGGGAAGCAGTTCTTC. Translating it yields CASSGRGLAGGKQFF.

This sequence joins TRBV2 and TRBJ2-2; no reliable D call. V lost 0 bases, J lost 1 base, and 15 bases lay in between. From germline, CDR1 is SNHLY and CDR2 FYNNEI. The CDR3 is made up of 18 amino acids. DNA for the CDR3: TGTGCCAGCAGTGAAGCCTGGTATGGGTCGGAGAACACCGGGGAGCTGTTTTTT. Protein: CASSEAWYGSENTGELFF.

The sample holds one count of this clone. Given a far larger clone just one base away, this is likely a sequencing read error. Other DNA sequences in this specimen translate into the identical CDR3. This chain uses TRBV18 with TRBJ1-3, with 10 bases fitting TRBD1. CDR1 and CDR2 from the germline V gene are KGHSH and LQKENI. The CDR3 is 15 amino acids. CDR3 nucleotides: TGTGCCAGCTCAGACAGGGGGCGGTATGGAAACACTATATATTTT. This encodes CASSDRGRYGNTIYF.

This chain uses TRBV28 with TRBJ2-3; 12 bases are a match to TRBD1. Germline lookup yields CDR1 MDHEN and CDR2 SYDVKM. After removal of 5 bases from V and 4 bases from J, the junction contained 10 bases not matched to a gene. The CDR3 has 17 amino acids. CDR3 nucleotides: TGTGCCAGCAGTCTCCCCCGGGGGACAGGGGGCGCAGATACGCAGTATTTT. Its protein is CASSLPRGTGGADTQYF.

Regarding this clone: One base away lies a much larger clone, so this may be a sequencing read error. Other DNA sequences of this sample code for an identical CDR3. The chain recombines TRBV30 with TRBJ1-4; TRBD1 might be the D (6 bases). V was clipped by 1 base and J by 5 bases, with 14 bases between them. Germline V CDR1 and CDR2: GTSNPN, SVGIG (reference sequence). CDR3 size: 15 residues. The DNA of the CDR3 is TGTGCCTGGAGTGGTGGACAGCTTGACAATGAAAAACTGTTTTTT. Translation gives CAWSGGQLDNEKLFF.

The chain links TRBV15 to TRBJ1-5; D not resolved. The CDR3 consists of 13 residues. V was pared by 6 bases and J by 3 bases, with 9 bases between. Germline values: CDR1 LNHNV, CDR2 YYDKDF (reference sequence). Written as DNA, the CDR3 is TGTGCCACCAGAGGGCATCTCAATCAGCCCCAGCATTTT. It translates to CATRGHLNQPQHF.

CDR3 bases: TGTGCCAGCAGGATCGGGACTAGCGGGAGGGCCCTGGGAGAGACCCAGTACTTC. This sequence encodes CASRIGTSGRALGETQYF. V gene TRBV7-2 combines with J gene TRBJ2-5, with 16 bases lining up with TRBD2. Germline assignment: CDR1 SGHTA and CDR2 FQGNSA. V lost 6 bases to trimming and J lost 4 bases; unmatched junction nucleotides: 11. The CDR3 is 18 residues long.

The chain uses TRBV9 and TRBJ2-3, with D possibly matching TRBD1 (6 bases). The V end was cut by 0 bases, the J end by 3 bases, with 8 bases between. The CDR3 contains 14 residues. The germline CDR1 and CDR2 sequences are SGDLS and YYNGEE. The CDR3 protein is CASSVGRGTDTQYF. CDR3 in DNA: TGTGCCAGCAGCGTAGGCAGGGGAACAGATACGCAGTATTTT.

The chain combines TRBV10-3 with TRBJ2-6; TRBD1 matches at 8 bases. The CDR3 is 16 amino acids. Germline assignment: CDR1 ENHRY and CDR2 SYGVKD. V was clipped by 7 bases and J by 3 bases; unmatched bases: 8. The chain's CDR3 is CAITGQGALGANVLTF. The CDR3 region has the DNA TGTGCCATCACGGGCCAGGGGGCGCTTGGGGCCAACGTCCTGACTTTC.

Points on this clone: This sample includes further DNA sequences coding for the same CDR3. The chain uses TRBV30 and TRBJ2-1; D unclear. This CDR3 spans 11 amino acids. Trimming cost V 0 bases and J 7 bases, with 4 bases left between them. In germline, CDR1 is GTSNPN, CDR2 SVGIG (reference sequence). In nucleotides, the CDR3 is TGTGCCTGGAGTGTTGGGAATGAGCAGTTCTTC. The encoded protein is CAWSVGNEQFF.

This chain uses TRBV5-4 with TRBJ2-2, with a weak D call TRBD1 (6 bases). The V end was cut by 9 bases, the J end by 1 base, with 16 bases between. This CDR3 is 15 amino acids long. The germline V gene has CDR1 SGHNT and CDR2 YYREEE (reference sequence). The CDR3 DNA reads as TGTGCCATCACCCACTTGACAGGGAACACCGGGGAGCTGTTTTTT. Protein sequence: CAITHLTGNTGELFF.

This chain connects TRBV9 to TRBJ1-2, with 10 bases matching TRBD1. CDR1 and CDR2 from the germline V gene are SGDLS and YYNGEE. The CDR3 loop spans 15 amino acids. V lost 4 bases, J lost 2 bases, and 5 bases stayed unmatched. CDR3 sequence: CASSPAGQGNYGYTF. The CDR3 DNA reads TGTGCCAGCAGCCCAGCGGGACAGGGGAACTATGGCTACACCTTC.

This clone was detected only a few times. The chain employs TRBV6-8 and TRBJ1-5, with a weak D call TRBD1 (5 bases). V gave up 2 bases and J gave up 4 bases, with 9 bases separating them. The germline V gene encodes CDR1 MNHGY and CDR2 SAAAGT. This CDR3 has 14 residues. CDR3 DNA sequence: TGTGCCAGCAGTTACGGGACGGAGAATCAGCCCCAGCATTTT. Encoded protein: CASSYGTENQPQHF.

With respect to this clone: A far larger clone is one base from this, pointing to a likely read error. The rearrangement links TRBV9 to TRBJ1-1; unclear D gene. Germline V gives CDR1 SGDLS, CDR2 YYNGEE. The CDR3 spans 14 residues. DNA of the CDR3: TGTGCCAGCAACGTAGGGCAAAGAGACACTGAAGCTTTCTTT. Protein: CASNVGQRDTEAFF.